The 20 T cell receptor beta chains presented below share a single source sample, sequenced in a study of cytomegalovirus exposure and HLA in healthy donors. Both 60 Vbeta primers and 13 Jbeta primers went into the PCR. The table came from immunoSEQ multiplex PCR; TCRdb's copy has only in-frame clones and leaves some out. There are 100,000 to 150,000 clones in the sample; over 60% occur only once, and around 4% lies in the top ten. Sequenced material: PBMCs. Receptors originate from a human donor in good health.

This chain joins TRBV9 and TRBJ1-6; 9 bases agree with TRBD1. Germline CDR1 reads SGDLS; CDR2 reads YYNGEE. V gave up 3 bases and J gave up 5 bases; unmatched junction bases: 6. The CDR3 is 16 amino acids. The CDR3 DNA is TGTGCCAGCAGCGCAGGACAGGGGACGCATAATTCACCCCTCCACTTT. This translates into CASSAGQGTHNSPLHF.

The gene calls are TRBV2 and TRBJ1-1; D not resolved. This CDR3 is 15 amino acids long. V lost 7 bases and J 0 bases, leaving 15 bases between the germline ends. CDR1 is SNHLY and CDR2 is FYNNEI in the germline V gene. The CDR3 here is CASKWLRVMNTEAFF. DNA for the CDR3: TGTGCCAGCAAATGGCTGAGGGTCATGAACACTGAAGCTTTCTTT.

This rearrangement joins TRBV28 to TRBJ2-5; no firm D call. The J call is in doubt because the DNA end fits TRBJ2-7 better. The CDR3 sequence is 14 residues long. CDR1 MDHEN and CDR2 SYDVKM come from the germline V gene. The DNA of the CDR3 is TGTGCCAGCAGTTTTCCCGGGTCCTCCTACGAGCAGTACTTC. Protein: CASSFPGSSYEQYF.

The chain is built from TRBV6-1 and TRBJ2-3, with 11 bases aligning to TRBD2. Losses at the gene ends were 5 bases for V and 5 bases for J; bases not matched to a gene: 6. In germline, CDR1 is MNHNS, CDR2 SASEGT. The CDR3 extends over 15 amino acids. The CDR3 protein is CASSLAGGGKDTQYF. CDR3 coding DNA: TGTGCCAGCAGTCTAGCGGGAGGTGGGAAAGATACGCAGTATTTT.

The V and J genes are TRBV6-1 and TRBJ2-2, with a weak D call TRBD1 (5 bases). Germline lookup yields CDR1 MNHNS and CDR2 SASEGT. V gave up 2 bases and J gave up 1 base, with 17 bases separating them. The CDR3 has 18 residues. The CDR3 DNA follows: TGTGCCAGCAGTGAATTATGGACACACCAAAGGAACACCGGGGAGCTGTTTTTT. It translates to CASSELWTHQRNTGELFF.

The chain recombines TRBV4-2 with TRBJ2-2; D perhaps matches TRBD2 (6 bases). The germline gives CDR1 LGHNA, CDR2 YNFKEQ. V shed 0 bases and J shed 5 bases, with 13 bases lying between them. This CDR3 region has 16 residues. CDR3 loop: CASSQEGGGSTGELFF. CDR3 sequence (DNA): TGTGCCAGCAGCCAAGAGGGCGGAGGGAGTACCGGGGAGCTGTTTTTT.

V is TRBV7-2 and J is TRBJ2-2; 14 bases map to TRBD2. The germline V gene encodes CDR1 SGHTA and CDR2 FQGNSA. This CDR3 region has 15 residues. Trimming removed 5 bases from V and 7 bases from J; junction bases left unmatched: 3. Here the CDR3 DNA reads TGTGCCAGCAGCCGACTAGCGGGAGGGGGCGGGGAGCTGTTTTTT. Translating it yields CASSRLAGGGGELFF.

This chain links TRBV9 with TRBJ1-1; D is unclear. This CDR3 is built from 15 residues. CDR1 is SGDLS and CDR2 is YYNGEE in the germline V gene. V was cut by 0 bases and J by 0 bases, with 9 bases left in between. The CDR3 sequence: CASSVVTALNTEAFF. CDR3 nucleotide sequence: TGTGCCAGCAGCGTAGTAACAGCTTTGAACACTGAAGCTTTCTTT.

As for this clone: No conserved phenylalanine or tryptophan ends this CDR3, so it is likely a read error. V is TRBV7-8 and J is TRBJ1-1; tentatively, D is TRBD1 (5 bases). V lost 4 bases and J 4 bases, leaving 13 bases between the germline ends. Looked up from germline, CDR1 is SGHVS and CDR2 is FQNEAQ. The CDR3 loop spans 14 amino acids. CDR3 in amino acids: CASSYSRGPTEAFL. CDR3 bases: TGTGCCAGCAGCTACTCAAGGGGCCCCACTGAAGCTTTCCTT.

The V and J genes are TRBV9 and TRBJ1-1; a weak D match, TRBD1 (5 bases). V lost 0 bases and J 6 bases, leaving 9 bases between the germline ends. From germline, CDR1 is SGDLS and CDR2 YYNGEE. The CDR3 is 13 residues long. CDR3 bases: TGTGCCAGCAGCGTAGATAGACAGTCTGAAGCTTTCTTT. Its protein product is CASSVDRQSEAFF. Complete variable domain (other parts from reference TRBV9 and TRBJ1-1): DSGVTQTPKHLITATGQRVTLRCSPRSGDLSVYWYQQSLDQGLQFLIQYYNGEERAKGNILERFSAQQFPDLHSELNLSSLELGDSALYFCASSVDRQSEAFFGQGTRLTVV.

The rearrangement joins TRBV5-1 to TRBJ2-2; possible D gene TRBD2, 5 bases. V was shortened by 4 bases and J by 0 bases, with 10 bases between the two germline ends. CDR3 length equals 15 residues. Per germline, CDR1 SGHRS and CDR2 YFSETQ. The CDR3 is CASSASGANTGELFF. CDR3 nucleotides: TGCGCCAGCAGCGCCAGCGGCGCGAACACCGGGGAGCTGTTTTTT.

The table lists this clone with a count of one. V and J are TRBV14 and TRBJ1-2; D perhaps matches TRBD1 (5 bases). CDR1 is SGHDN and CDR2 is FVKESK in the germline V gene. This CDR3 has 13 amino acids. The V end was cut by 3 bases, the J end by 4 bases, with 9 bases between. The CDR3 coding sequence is TGTGCCAGCAGCCAGGGACTATTCTATGGCTACACCTTC. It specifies CASSQGLFYGYTF. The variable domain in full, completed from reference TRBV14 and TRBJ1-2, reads EAGVTQFPSHSVIEKGQTVTLRCDPISGHDNLYWYRRVMGKEIKFLLHFVKESKQDESGMPNNRFLAERTGGTYSTLKVQPAELEDSGVYFCASSQGLFYGYTFGSGTRLTVV.

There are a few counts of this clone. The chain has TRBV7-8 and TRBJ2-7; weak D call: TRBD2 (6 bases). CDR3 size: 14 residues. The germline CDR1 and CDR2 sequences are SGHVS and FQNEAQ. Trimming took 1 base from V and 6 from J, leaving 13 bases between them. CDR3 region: CASSLGTGGFEQYF. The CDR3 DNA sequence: TGTGCCAGCAGCTTAGGGACTGGAGGGTTCGAGCAGTACTTC. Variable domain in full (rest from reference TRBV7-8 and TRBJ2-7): GAGVSQSPRYKVAKRGQDVALRCDPISGHVSLFWYQQALGQGPEFLTYFQNEAQLDKSGLPSDRFFAERPEGSVSTLKIQRTQQEDSAVYLCASSLGTGGFEQYFGPGTRLTVT.

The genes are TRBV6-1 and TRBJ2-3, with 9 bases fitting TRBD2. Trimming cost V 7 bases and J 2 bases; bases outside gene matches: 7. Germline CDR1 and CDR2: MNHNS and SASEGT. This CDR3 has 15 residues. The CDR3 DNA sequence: TGTGCCAGCATCTCGCTAGCGGGGTACACAGATACGCAGTATTTT. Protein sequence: CASISLAGYTDTQYF.

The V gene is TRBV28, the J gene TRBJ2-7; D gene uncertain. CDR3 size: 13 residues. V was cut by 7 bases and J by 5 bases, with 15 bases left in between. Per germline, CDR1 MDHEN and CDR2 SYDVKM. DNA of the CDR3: TGTGCCAGCAAAGAGGTCCATGCCAACGAGCAGTACTTC. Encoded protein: CASKEVHANEQYF.

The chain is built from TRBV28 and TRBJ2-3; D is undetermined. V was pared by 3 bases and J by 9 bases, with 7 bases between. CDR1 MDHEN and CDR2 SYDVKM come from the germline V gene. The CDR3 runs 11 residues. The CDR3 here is CASSFDSTQYF. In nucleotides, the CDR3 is TGTGCCAGCAGTTTTGACTCAACGCAGTATTTT.

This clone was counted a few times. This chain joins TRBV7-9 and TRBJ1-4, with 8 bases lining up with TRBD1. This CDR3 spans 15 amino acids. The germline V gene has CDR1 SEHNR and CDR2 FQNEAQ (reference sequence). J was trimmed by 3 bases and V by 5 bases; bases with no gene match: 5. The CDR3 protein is CASSPQGAPNEKLFF. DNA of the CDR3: TGTGCCAGCAGCCCTCAGGGGGCTCCTAATGAAAAACTGTTTTTT.

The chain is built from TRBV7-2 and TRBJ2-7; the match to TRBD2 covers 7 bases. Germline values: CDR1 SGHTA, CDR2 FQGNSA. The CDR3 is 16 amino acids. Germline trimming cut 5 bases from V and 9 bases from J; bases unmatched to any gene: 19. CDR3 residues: CASSLSFGGRGAGQYF. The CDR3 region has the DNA TGTGCCAGCAGCCTCTCCTTCGGCGGGAGAGGGGCCGGGCAGTACTTC.

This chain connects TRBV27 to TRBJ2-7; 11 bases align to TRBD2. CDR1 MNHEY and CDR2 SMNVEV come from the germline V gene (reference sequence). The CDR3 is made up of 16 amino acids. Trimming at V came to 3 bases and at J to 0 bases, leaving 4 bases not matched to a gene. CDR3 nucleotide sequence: TGTGCCAGCAGTTTCGCCGGGACTAGCGGCTCCTACGAGCAGTACTTC. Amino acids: CASSFAGTSGSYEQYF.

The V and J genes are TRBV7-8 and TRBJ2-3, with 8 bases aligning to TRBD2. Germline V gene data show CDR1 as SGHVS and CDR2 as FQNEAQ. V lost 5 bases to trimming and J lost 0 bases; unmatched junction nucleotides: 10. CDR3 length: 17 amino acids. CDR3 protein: CASSRRTSGPSTDTQYF. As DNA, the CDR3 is TGTGCCAGCAGCCGACGTACTAGCGGTCCTAGCACAGATACGCAGTATTTT.